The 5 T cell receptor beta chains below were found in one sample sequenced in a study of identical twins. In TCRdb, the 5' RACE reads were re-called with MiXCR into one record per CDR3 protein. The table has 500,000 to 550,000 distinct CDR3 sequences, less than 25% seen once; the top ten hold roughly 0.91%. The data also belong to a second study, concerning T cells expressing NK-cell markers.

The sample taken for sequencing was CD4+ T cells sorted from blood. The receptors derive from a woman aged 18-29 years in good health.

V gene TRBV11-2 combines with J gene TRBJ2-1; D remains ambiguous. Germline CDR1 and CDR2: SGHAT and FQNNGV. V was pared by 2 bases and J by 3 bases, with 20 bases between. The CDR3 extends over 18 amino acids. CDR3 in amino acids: CASSLRSPNARIYNEQFF. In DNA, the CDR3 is TGTGCCAGCAGCTTACGGTCCCCGAACGCCCGGATCTACAATGAGCAGTTCTTC. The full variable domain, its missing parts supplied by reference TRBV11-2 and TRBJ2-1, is EAGVAQSPRYKIIEKRQSVAFWCNPISGHATLYWYQQILGQGPKLLIQFQNNGVVDDSQLPKDRFSAERLKGVDSTLKIQPAKLEDSAVYLCASSLRSPNARIYNEQFFGPGTRLTVL.

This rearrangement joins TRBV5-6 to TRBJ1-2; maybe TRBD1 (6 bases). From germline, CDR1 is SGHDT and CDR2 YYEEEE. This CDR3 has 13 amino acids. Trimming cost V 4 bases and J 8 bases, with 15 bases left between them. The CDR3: CASSAGTTPGYTF. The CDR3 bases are TGTGCCAGCAGCGCCGGGACAACTCCAGGCTACACCTTC.

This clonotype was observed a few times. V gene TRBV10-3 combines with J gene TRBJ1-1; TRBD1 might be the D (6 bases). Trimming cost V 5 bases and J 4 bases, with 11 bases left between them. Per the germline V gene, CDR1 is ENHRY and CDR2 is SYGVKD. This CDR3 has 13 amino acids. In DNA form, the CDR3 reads TGTGCCATCAGTACGGACAGAGTCACTGAAGCTTTCTTT. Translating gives CAISTDRVTEAFF.

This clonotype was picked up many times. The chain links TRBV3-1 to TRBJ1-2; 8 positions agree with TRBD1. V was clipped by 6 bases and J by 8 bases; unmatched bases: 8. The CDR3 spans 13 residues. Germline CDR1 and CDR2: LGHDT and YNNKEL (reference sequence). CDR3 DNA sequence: TGTGCCAGCAGGCGCGGACAGGGCGGCGGCTACACCTTC. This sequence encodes CASRRGQGGGYTF. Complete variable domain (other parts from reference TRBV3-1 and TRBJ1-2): DTAVSQTPKYLVTQMGNDKSIKCEQNLGHDTMYWYKQDSKKFLKIMFSYNNKELIINETVPNRFSPKSPDKAHLNLHINSLELGDSAVYFCASRRGQGGGYTFGSGTRLTVV.

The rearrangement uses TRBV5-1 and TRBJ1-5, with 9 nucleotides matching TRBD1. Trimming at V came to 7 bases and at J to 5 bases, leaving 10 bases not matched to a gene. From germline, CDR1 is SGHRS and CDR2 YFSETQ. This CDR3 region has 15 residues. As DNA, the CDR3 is TGCGCCAGCCGAGCCGATACAGGGGGCCATCAGCCCCAGCATTTT. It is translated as CASRADTGGHQPQHF.